This T cell receptor (beta chain) was retrieved from a study of OX40 agonist ivuxolimab in advanced cancers. For the study at large: Patient treatment consisted of intravenous ivuxolimab administration every 2 weeks at 0.01 to 10 mg/kg. Study-level findings and limits: Fewer expanded clones were found on average in CD4+ than in CD8+ T cells. Individuals who were partial responders at 0.1-3.0 mg/kg had clonal expansion that ranked among the lowest.

This CDR3 is 12 amino acids long. The germline gives CDR1 SQVTM, CDR2 ANQGSEA. V lost 7 bases and J lost 2, with 9 bases in between. As to this clone: Its antigen is still unknown.

Sequencing used immunoSEQ multiplex PCR; TCRdb keeps in-frame clones, though not all of them. Of 90,000 to 120,000 clones in the sample, 75% to 95% are singletons; the top ten hold roughly 1.3%. Specimen: CD4+ or CD8+ T cells sorted from blood, collected in a trial of the OX40 agonist ivuxolimab. This TCR was recovered from an adult with an advanced solid tumor such as melanoma, head and neck, liver or kidney cancer. The chain uses TRBV29-1 and TRBJ1-3; D not resolved. The CDR3 spells CSAEETGNTIYF. As DNA, the CDR3 is TGCAGCGCCGAGGAAACTGGAAACACCATATATTTT.